The T cell receptor beta chain described here comes from a study of T-cell reconstitution after alpha-beta-depleted transplantation in children. General study findings and limits: At one year after transplant, newly produced T cells mostly accounted for T-cell counts and diversity.

CDR1 SGHRS and CDR2 YFSETQ come from the germline V gene. This CDR3 has 15 residues. Trimming removed 1 base from V and 4 bases from J, with 14 bases in between. This clonotype has a count of ten or more. What it binds is unknown. A TCRbeta library incorporating unique molecular identifiers was prepared. TCRdb ran MiXCR on the PCR reads and lists one entry per CDR3 protein. This repertoire shows roughly 160,000 distinct CDR3 sequences, approximately 12% found once; its top ten account for under 15%. This chain connects TRBV5-1 to TRBJ2-5, with a tentative D call TRBD2 (5 bases). This TCR was recovered from a boy younger than 10 with acute myeloid leukemia, due to receive a stem cell transplant. The sequencing here drew on PBMCs, taken before TCRalphabeta/CD19-depleted stem cell transplant. This CDR3 reads CASSLRSSIRETQYF. CDR3 DNA sequence: TGCGCCAGCAGCTTGAGGTCTAGCATTCGAGAGACCCAGTACTTC.